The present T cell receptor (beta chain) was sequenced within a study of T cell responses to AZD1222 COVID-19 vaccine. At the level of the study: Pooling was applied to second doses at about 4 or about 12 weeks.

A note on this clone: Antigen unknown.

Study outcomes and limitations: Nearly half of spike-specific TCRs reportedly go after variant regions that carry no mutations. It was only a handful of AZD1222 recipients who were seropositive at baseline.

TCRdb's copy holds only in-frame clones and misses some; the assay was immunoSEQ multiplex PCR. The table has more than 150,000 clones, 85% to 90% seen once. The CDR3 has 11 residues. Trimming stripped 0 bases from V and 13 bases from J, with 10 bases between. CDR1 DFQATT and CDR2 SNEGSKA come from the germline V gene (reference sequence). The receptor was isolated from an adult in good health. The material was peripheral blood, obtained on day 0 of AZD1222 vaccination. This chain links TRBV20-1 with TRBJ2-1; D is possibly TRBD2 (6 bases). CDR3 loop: CSARDRAGQFF. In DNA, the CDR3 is TGCAGTGCTAGAGATCGGGCGGGACAGTTCTTC.